This record covers a single T cell receptor (beta chain). The CDR3 is made up of 15 amino acids. Per germline, CDR1 SGHRS and CDR2 YFSETQ. V dropped 1 base and J dropped 8 bases, with 16 bases sitting between them. The study based diagnoses on clinical symptoms, serum thyroxine and TRAb, thyroid ultrasound and orbital computed tomography. PBMCs were collected from an approximately 9.2 ml volume of fresh peripheral blood. TCR beta CDR3 region amplification was performed from RNA transcripts. The TCR CDR3 was amplified in a first-round RT-PCR using the HTBI primer set. TCRdb ran MiXCR on the multiplex PCR reads and lists one entry per CDR3 protein. The sample carries fewer than 700,000 distinct CDR3 sequences, 16% recorded once. The data were obtained in a study of T cells in Graves' hyperthyroidism and ophthalmopathy. Looking at the study overall: Peripheral blood specimens were obtained at initial diagnosis, prior to any treatment.

This chain links TRBV5-1 with TRBJ2-1; tentative D call: TRBD2 (7 bases). Material for sequencing was blood. This TCR derives from a woman in her twenties or thirties with Graves' hyperthyroidism. The CDR3 DNA sequence: TGCGCCAGCAGCTTGAAGGTATCGGGGGGCGATGAGCAGTTCTTC. Amino acid sequence: CASSLKVSGGDEQFF.